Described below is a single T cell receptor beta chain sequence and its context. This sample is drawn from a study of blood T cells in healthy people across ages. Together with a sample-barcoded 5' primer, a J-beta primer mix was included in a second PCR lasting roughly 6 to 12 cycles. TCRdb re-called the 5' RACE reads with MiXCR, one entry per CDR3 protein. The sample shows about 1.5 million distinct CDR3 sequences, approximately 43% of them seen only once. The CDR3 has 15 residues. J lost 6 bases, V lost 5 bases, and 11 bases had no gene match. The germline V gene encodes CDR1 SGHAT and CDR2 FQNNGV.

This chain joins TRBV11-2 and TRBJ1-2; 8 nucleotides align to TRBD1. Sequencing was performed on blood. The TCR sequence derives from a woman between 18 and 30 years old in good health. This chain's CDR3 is CASSLGTGRSHGYTF. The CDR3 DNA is TGTGCCAGCAGCCTCGGGACAGGCAGAAGTCATGGCTACACCTTC.